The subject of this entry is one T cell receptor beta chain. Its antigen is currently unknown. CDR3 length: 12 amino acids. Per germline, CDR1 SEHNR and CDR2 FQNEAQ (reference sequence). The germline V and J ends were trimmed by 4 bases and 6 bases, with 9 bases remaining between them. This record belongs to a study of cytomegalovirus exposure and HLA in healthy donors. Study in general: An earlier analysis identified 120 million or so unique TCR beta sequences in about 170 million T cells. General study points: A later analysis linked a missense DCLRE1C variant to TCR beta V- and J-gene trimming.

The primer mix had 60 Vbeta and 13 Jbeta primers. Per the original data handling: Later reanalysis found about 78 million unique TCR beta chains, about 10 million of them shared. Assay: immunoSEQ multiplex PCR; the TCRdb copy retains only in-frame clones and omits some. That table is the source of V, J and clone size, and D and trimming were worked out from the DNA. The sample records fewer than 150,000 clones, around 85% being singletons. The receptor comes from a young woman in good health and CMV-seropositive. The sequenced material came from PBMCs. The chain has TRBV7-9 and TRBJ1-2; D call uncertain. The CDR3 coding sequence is TGTGCCAGCAGCTGGCAGATGGATGGCTACACCTTC. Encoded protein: CASSWQMDGYTF.